This T cell receptor (beta chain) comes out of a study of blood T cell repertoires in COVID-19. The overall study: Italy, Spain and the United States were the sources of the convalescent and acute COVID-19 samples.

This CDR3 contains 15 residues. CDR1 is SNHLY, CDR2 FYNNEI, per germline. With 2 bases removed from V and 8 bases from J, the gap between germline ends came to 18 bases. Method: immunoSEQ multiplex PCR; TCRdb's copy keeps in-frame clones and lacks some. The sample yields around 67,000 clones, around 90% seen once. Sequencing was performed on peripheral blood. V gene TRBV2 combines with J gene TRBJ1-2; maybe TRBD1 (6 bases). The source is a woman of 80 years or more with active or convalescent COVID-19. The CDR3 spells CASSEHRETLYGYTF. The CDR3 DNA is TGTGCCAGCAGTGAACACAGGGAAACTCTCTACGGCTACACCTTC.